Listed here are 5 T cell receptor beta chains from one sample, sequenced in a study of T-cell memory formation after mild COVID-19 listed by TCRdb under 2021. Library construction relied on 5' RACE. The sequencer was an Illumina NovaSeq 6000. TCRdb reprocessed the public reads (quality trimming at Q25 with fastp, clone calling with MiXCR) and kept in-frame beta chains. Merged by CDR3 protein, the rows form single entries marked with the most common genes and DNA. The table for this sample lists roughly 320,000 distinct CDR3 sequences; around 27% of them were counted only once. About 13% of the sample is in the top ten clones. What was sequenced was PBMCs or a T cell subset sorted from them (not recorded which). The source is an adult woman who had mild COVID-19 (a few samples of this study predate the infection). The sample titles of this study are shuffled in the database, so cell type and time point are left out; the donor was told from shared clones.

This rearrangement joins TRBV15 to TRBJ2-4, with D unresolved. V was pared by 3 bases and J by 5 bases, with 8 bases between. The CDR3 has 13 amino acids. In germline, CDR1 is LNHNV, CDR2 YYDKDF (reference sequence). The CDR3 reads CATSRESENIQYF. The CDR3 nucleotides read TGTGCCACCAGCAGGGAGTCTGAAAACATTCAGTACTTC.

This clonotype was seen only a few times. This chain uses TRBV7-9 with TRBJ1-1; 7 bases are a match to TRBD1. The CDR3 runs to 15 residues. The trim removed 5 bases at V and 1 base at J, leaving 7 bases unmatched. The germline V gene encodes CDR1 SEHNR and CDR2 FQNEAQ (reference sequence). DNA for the CDR3: TGTGCCAGCAGCATCGCGGGACAGCCGAACACTGAAGCTTTCTTT. Amino acids: CASSIAGQPNTEAFF.

V is TRBV30 and J is TRBJ2-4; tentatively, D is TRBD2 (5 bases). CDR3 length: 15 amino acids. CDR1 and CDR2 (germline): GTSNPN, SVGIG (reference sequence). The V and J ends lost 3 bases and 0 bases respectively, with 12 bases between them. CDR3 protein: CAWRRRTSAKNIQYF. The DNA for the CDR3 is TGTGCCTGGAGAAGGAGGACCTCAGCCAAAAACATTCAGTACTTC.

This clonotype was recorded once. The rearrangement uses TRBV7-6 and TRBJ2-1; D perhaps matches TRBD2 (6 bases). CDR1 and CDR2 from the germline V gene are SGHVS and FNYEAQ. The V gene lost 5 bases and the J gene lost 10 bases, with 18 bases spanning the gap. This CDR3 contains 14 residues. Here the CDR3 DNA reads TGTGCCAGCAGCGAAGCCGGGACTCGAGGGGAGCAGTTCTTC. It translates to CASSEAGTRGEQFF.

This clonotype appeared once. This chain links TRBV29-1 with TRBJ1-3; D is ambiguous. Trimming left V 3 bases short and J 4 bases short, with 10 bases between. The CDR3 contains 13 residues. CDR1 and CDR2 from the germline V gene are SQVTM and ANQGSEA. The DNA of the CDR3 is TGCAGCGTTGAGGAGGCCCTGGGAAACACCATATATTTT. Amino acids: CSVEEALGNTIYF.